This T cell receptor (beta chain) derives from a study of CD8 T cells in ankylosing spondylitis. Findings of the study overall: Characteristic of ankylosing spondylitis blood, it appeared, was a TCR beta motif comprising roughly eight highly homologous variants.

MiXCR, run by TCRdb on the 5' RACE reads, gives a single entry per CDR3 protein. In the table there are 700,000 or so distinct CDR3 sequences, roughly 19% of which are singletons. Note on this clonotype: Its target is not known.

The germline V gene encodes CDR1 MNHEY and CDR2 SVGEGT. Between the trimmed V and J ends, which lost 6 bases and 1 base, there was a span of 13 bases. The CDR3 spans 15 residues. The chain combines TRBV6-2 or TRBV6-3 with TRBJ2-1; D gene uncertain. The receptor was isolated from a male donor with ankylosing spondylitis. Sequenced: blood, either unsorted or a sorted T cell fraction (not recorded which). CDR3 nucleotides: TGTGCCAGCAGCTCCCATGGACGTTCCTACAATGAGCAGTTCTTC. It translates to CASSSHGRSYNEQFF.